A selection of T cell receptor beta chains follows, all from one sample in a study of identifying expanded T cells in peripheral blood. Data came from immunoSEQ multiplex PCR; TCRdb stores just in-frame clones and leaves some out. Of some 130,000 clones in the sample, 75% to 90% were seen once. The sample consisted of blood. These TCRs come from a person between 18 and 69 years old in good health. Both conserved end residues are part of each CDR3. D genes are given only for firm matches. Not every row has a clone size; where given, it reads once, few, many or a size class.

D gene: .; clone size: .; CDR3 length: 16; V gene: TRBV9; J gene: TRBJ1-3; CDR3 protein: CASSVGSGSSGNTIYF; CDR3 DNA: TGTGCCAGCAGCGTAGGGTCCGGCTCCTCTGGAAACACCATATATTTT
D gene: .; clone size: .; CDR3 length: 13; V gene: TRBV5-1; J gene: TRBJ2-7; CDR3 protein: CASSLGDRLAQYF; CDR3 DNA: TGCGCCAGCAGCTTGGGTGACAGACTGGCGCAGTACTTC
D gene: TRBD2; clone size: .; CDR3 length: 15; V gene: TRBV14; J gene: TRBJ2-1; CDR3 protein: CASSLAGGSYNEQFF; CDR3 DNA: TGTGCCAGCAGCTTAGCGGGGGGATCCTACAATGAGCAGTTCTTC
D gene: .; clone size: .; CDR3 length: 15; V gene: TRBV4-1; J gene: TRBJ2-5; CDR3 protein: CASSQEGGRQETQYF; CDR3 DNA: TGCGCCAGCAGCCAAGAGGGGGGGCGCCAAGAGACCCAGTACTTC
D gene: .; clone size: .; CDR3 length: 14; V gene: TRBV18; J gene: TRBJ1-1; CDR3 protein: CASSSRTGNTEAFF; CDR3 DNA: TGTGCCAGCTCATCCAGAACAGGGAACACTGAAGCTTTCTTT
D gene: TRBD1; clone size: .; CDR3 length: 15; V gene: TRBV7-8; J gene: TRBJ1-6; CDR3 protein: CASSPSTGQGSPLHF; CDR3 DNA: TGTGCCAGCAGCCCTAGTACAGGACAGGGTTCACCCCTCCACTTT
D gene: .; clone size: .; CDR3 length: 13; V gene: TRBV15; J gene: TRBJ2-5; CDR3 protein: CATSRTGRETQYF; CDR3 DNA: TGTGCCACCAGCAGGACAGGGAGGGAGACCCAGTACTTC
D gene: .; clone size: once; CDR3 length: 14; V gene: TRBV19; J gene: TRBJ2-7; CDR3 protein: CASSRDPTGYEQYF; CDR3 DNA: TGTGCCAGTAGTAGGGACCCGACCGGGTACGAGCAGTACTTC
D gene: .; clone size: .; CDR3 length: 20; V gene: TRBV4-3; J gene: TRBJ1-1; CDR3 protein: CASSQVWAQDRAGMNTEAFF; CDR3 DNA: TGCGCCAGCAGCCAAGTTTGGGCCCAAGACCGGGCGGGCATGAACACTGAAGCTTTCTTT
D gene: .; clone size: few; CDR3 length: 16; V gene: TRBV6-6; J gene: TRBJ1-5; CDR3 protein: CASSYRGGRGNQPQHF; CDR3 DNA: TGTGCCAGCAGTTACAGGGGGGGGAGGGGCAATCAGCCCCAGCATTTT
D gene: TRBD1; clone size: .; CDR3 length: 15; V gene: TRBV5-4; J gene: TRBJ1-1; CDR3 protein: CASSLGTGGNTEAFF; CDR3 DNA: TGTGCCAGCAGCTTGGGGACAGGGGGAAACACTGAAGCTTTCTTT
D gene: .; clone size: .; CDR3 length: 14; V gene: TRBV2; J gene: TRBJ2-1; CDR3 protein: CASSPRGDSDEQFF; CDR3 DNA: TGTGCCAGCAGCCCAAGGGGGGATAGCGATGAGCAGTTCTTC
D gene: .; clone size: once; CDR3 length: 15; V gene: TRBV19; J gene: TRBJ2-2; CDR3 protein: CASSIQILNTGELFF; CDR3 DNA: TGTGCCAGTAGTATACAGATTTTGAACACCGGGGAGCTGTTTTTT
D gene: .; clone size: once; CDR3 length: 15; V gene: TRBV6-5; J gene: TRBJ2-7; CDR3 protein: CASRRGALSSYEQYF; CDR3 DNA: TGTGCCAGCAGACGGGGGGCCCTCAGCTCCTACGAGCAGTACTTC
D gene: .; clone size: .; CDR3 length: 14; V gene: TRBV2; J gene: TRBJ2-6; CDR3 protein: CASSGVAGANVLTF; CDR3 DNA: TGTGCCAGCAGTGGTGTAGCTGGGGCCAACGTCCTGACTTTC
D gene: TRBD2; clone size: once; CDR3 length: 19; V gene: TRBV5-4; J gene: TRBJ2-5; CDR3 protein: CASSPINGLAGGGLGTQYF; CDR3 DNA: TGTGCCAGCAGCCCGATAAACGGACTAGCGGGAGGGGGCTTGGGGACCCAGTACTTC
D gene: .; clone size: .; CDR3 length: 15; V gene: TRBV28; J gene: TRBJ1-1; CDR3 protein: CASSLGVGVNTEAFF; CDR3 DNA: TGTGCCAGCAGTCTTGGGGTAGGGGTAAACACTGAAGCTTTCTTT
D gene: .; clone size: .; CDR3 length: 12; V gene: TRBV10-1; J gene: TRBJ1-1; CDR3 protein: CASSDRLTEAFF; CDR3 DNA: TGCGCCAGCAGTGATAGGCTCACTGAAGCTTTCTTT
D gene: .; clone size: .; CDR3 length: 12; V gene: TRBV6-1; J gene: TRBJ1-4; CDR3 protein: CASSESREKLFF; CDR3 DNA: TGTGCCAGCAGTGAATCTCGTGAAAAACTGTTTTTT
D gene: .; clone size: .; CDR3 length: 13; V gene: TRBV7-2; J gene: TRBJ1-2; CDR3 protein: CASSPDHNYGYTF; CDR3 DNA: TGTGCCAGCAGCCCGGACCATAACTATGGCTACACCTTC
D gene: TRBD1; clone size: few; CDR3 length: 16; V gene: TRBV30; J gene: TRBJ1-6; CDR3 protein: CAWSGPGTGVGSPLHF; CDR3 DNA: TGTGCCTGGAGTGGCCCCGGGACAGGGGTTGGTTCACCCCTCCACTTT
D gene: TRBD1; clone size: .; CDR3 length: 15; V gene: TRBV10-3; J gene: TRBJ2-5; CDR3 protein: CAIRGTGKYQETQYF; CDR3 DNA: TGTGCCATCAGGGGGACAGGGAAGTACCAAGAGACCCAGTACTTC
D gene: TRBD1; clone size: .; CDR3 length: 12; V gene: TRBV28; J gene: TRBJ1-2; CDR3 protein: CASSRQGIGYTF; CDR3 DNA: TGTGCCAGCAGCCGACAGGGCATCGGCTACACCTTC
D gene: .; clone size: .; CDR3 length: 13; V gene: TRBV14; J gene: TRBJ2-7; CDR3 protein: CASSHPDSYEQYF; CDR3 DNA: TGTGCCAGCAGCCACCCAGACTCCTACGAGCAGTACTTC
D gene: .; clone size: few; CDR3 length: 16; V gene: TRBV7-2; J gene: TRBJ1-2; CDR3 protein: CASSLAHRVGDYGYTF; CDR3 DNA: TGTGCCAGCAGCTTAGCGCACAGGGTGGGCGACTATGGCTACACCTTC
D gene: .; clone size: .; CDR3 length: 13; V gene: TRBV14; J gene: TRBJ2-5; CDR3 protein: CASSPSQQETQYF; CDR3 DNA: TGTGCCAGCAGCCCCTCTCAGCAAGAGACCCAGTACTTC
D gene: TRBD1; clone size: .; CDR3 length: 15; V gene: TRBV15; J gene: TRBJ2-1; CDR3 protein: CATSNYRGTYNEQFF; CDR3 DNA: TGTGCCACCAGCAACTACAGGGGTACCTACAATGAGCAGTTCTTC